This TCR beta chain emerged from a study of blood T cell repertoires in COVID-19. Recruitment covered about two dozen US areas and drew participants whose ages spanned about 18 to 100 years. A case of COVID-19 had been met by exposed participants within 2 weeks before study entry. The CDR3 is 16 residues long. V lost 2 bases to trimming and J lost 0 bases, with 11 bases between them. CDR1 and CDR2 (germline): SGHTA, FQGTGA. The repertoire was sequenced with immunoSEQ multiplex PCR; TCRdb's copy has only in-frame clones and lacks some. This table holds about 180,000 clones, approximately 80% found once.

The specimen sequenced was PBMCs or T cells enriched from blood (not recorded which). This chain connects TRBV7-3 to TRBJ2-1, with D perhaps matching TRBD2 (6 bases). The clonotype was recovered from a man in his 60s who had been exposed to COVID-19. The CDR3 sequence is CASSLVGGSSYNEQFF. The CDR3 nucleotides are TGTGCCAGCAGCTTAGTTGGAGGGAGCTCCTACAATGAGCAGTTCTTC.